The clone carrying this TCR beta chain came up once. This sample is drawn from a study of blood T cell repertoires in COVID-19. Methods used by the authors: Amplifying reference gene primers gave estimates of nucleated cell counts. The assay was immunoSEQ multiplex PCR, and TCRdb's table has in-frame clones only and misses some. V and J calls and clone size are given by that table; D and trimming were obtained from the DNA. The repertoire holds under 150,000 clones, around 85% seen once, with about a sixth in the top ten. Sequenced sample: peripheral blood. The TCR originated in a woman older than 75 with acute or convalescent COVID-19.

The CDR3 DNA follows: TGTGCCAGCAGCTCAAGGGACTCCCCTTCCTACAATGAGCAGTTCTTC. Its protein product is CASSSRDSPSYNEQFF. The chain has TRBV7-6 and TRBJ2-1, with D perhaps TRBD2 (6 bases). Trimming shortened V by 4 bases and J by 1 base, and 14 bases separated the two germline ends. Germline V gives CDR1 SGHVS, CDR2 FNYEAQ. The CDR3 consists of 16 residues. Supplemented by reference TRBV7-6 and TRBJ2-1, the full variable domain reads GAGVSQSPRYKVTKRGQDVALRCDPISGHVSLYWYRQALGQGPEFLTYFNYEAQQDKSGLPNDRFSAERPEGSISTLTIQRTEQRDSAMYRCASSSRDSPSYNEQFFGPGTRLTVL.